This TCR beta chain stems from a study of T cells in localized non-small cell lung cancer. Generated by immunoSEQ multiplex PCR, the TCRdb table keeps only in-frame clones and is missing some. The data show 75,000 to 90,000 clones, approximately 84% seen once. Findings of the study overall: Adjacent lung tissue had a median approximately 57 of the top 100 clones found in the tumor.

There are 14 residues in the CDR3. From germline, CDR1 is MGHDK and CDR2 SYGVNS. V was trimmed by 6 bases and J by 1 base, leaving 11 bases between them. About this clone: Its antigen is still unknown.

This sequence was found in a man between 40 and 70 years old with stage I lung adenocarcinoma. The material sequenced was peripheral blood, taken before any cancer treatment. This chain joins TRBV25-1 and TRBJ2-3, with D perhaps TRBD2 (6 bases). CDR3 sequence: CASSRDLGTDTQYF. CDR3 bases: TGTGCCAGCAGCCGGGACTTGGGCACAGATACGCAGTATTTT.